This T cell receptor (beta chain) was identified during a study of cytomegalovirus exposure and HLA in healthy donors. Notes on the study in general: Some public TCRs appeared in many individuals, while most sequences were rare.

Both 60 Vbeta primers and 13 Jbeta primers went into the PCR. The method was immunoSEQ multiplex PCR; TCRdb's version includes in-frame clones alone and lacks a portion of them. The sample holds some 94,000 clones, just under 70% seen once. In germline, CDR1 is SEHNR, CDR2 FQNEAQ (reference sequence). The CDR3 runs to 17 residues. With 5 bases clipped from V and 0 bases from J, the junction kept 5 bases outside the gene matches. To note about this clone: Antigen specificity is unknown.

All donors participated as healthy donors of bone marrow. What was sequenced was PBMCs. The J gene is TRBJ1-4, the V gene TRBV7-9, with TRBD1 matching over 11 bases. This receptor was identified in a man aged 50-59 years in good health and CMV-seronegative. The CDR3, as DNA: TGTGCCAGCAGCCCTGGACAGGGGGCCCCAACTAATGAAAAACTGTTTTTT. Encoded protein: CASSPGQGAPTNEKLFF. The full variable domain, completed using reference TRBV7-9 and TRBJ1-4, is DTGVSQNPRHKITKRGQNVTFRCDPISEHNRLYWYRQTLGQGPEFLTYFQNEAQLEKSRLLSDRFSAERPKGSFSTLEIQRTEQGDSAMYLCASSPGQGAPTNEKLFFGSGTQLSVL.